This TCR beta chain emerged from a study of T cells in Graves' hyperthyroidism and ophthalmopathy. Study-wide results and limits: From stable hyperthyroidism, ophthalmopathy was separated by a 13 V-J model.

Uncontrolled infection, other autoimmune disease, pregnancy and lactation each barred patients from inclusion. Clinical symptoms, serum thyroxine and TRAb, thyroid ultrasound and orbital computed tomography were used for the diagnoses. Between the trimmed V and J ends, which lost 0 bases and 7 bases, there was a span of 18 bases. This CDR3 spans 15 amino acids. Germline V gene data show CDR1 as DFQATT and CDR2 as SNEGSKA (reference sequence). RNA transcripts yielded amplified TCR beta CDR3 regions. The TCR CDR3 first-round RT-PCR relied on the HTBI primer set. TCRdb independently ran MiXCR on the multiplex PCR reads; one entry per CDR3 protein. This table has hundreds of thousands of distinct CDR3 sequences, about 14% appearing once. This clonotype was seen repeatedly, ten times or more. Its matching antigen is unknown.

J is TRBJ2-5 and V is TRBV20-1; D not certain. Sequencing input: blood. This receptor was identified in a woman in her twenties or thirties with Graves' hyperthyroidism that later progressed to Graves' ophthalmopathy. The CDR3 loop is CSARDPRIGFGTQYF. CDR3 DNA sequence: TGCAGTGCTAGAGATCCCAGAATCGGATTCGGGACCCAGTACTTC.